The 26 T cell receptor beta chains below all came from one sample that was sequenced in a study of T cells in narcolepsy. Profiled with immunoSEQ multiplex PCR; TCRdb holds only in-frame clones, not every one. This sample yields some 30,000 clones, of which about 84% are seen a single time; roughly 1.3% belongs to the top ten. Sequencing input: CD45RA- memory CD4+ T cells from PBMCs. The receptors were gathered from a human donor with narcolepsy.

The genes are TRBV18 and TRBJ1-1; D not resolved. Looked up from germline, CDR1 is KGHSH and CDR2 is LQKENI. The CDR3 contains 14 residues. V gave up 1 base and J gave up 1 base, with 7 bases separating them. In DNA, the CDR3 is TGTGCCAGCTCACCACTCCAGTCGAACACTGAAGCTTTCTTT. As protein: CASSPLQSNTEAFF.

The V call is TRBV19, the J call TRBJ1-1; no clear D gene. CDR3 length: 13 amino acids. In germline, CDR1 is LNHDA, CDR2 SQIVND (reference sequence). V was pared by 3 bases and J by 4 bases, with 9 bases between. Here the CDR3 DNA reads TGTGCCAGTAGTATCCCAAGTCGCACTGAAGCTTTCTTT. Translation: CASSIPSRTEAFF.

This clone was detected only once. The chain couples TRBV18 to TRBJ1-1, with TRBD1 as a possible D gene (6 bases). The germline V gene has CDR1 KGHSH and CDR2 LQKENI. The CDR3 covers 12 residues. Trimming pared 3 bases from V and 8 bases from J, leaving 10 bases between. The CDR3 nucleotides are TGTGCCAGCTCACCGACAGGAGACGAAGCTTTCTTT. Amino acid sequence: CASSPTGDEAFF.

The gene calls are TRBV5-1 and TRBJ1-2; D uncertain. V lost 3 bases to trimming and J lost 2 bases, with 17 bases between them. Germline lookup yields CDR1 SGHRS and CDR2 YFSETQ. This CDR3 contains 16 residues. The chain's CDR3 is CASSSGVREANYGYTF. For the CDR3, the DNA is TGCGCCAGCAGCTCCGGGGTAAGGGAGGCAAACTATGGCTACACCTTC.

CDR3 in amino acids: CASSQEQMSSYNEQFF. CDR3 coding DNA: TGTGCCAGCAGCCAAGAACAGATGAGCTCCTACAATGAGCAGTTCTTC. This sequence joins TRBV4-2 and TRBJ2-7; D remains ambiguous. The J call may be in error: the DNA end matches TRBJ2-1 better. This CDR3 contains 16 residues. Germline V CDR1 and CDR2: LGHNA, YNFKEQ.

The V gene is TRBV28, the J gene TRBJ1-1; D is unclear. V lost 3 bases and J 1 base, leaving 9 bases between the germline ends. The germline gives CDR1 MDHEN, CDR2 SYDVKM. There are 14 residues in the CDR3. The CDR3 DNA reads as TGTGCCAGCAGTTTGCCCGACAAGAACACTGAAGCTTTCTTT. It is translated as CASSLPDKNTEAFF.

V and J are TRBV18 and TRBJ1-1; no clear D. Trimming took off 7 bases at V and 6 bases at J, with 12 bases between the two ends. The CDR3 sequence is 12 residues long. CDR1 is KGHSH and CDR2 is LQKENI in the germline V gene. The CDR3 DNA reads as TGTGCCAGCTTTTATCGTACTTCTGAAGCTTTCTTT. This codes for CASFYRTSEAFF.

The V and J genes are TRBV2 and TRBJ1-5, with TRBD1 matching over 8 bases. This CDR3 has 15 amino acids. Germline V gene data show CDR1 as SNHLY and CDR2 as FYNNEI. V shed 6 bases and J 2 bases; nucleotides not matched to a gene: 6. The CDR3 DNA reads as TGTGCCAGCAGCCAGACAGGGGTTGGCAATCAGCCCCAGCATTTT. Protein: CASSQTGVGNQPQHF.

The chain uses TRBV18 and TRBJ1-6; D uncertain. Trimming removed 3 bases at V and 7 bases at J, with 16 bases between. This CDR3 has 16 residues. Germline CDR1 is KGHSH and CDR2 is LQKENI. The CDR3 DNA reads TGTGCCAGCTCACCTGCGTCGAGCTGGGGAAATTCACCCCTCCACTTT. Amino acids: CASSPASSWGNSPLHF.

The rearrangement uses TRBV18 and TRBJ1-2, with unresolved D. Between the trimmed V and J ends, which lost 3 bases and 7 bases, there was a span of 18 bases. Germline V lookup: CDR1 KGHSH, CDR2 LQKENI. The CDR3 has 15 amino acids. CDR3: CASSPESGGRVGYTF. The CDR3 DNA is TGTGCCAGCTCACCCGAGTCAGGAGGGAGGGTTGGCTACACCTTC.

This clone was seen a few times. Germline is not matched at one junction end, which may reflect a read error. This same CDR3 is encoded by further DNA sequences in the sample. The V gene is TRBV5-6, the J gene TRBJ1-5; D is perhaps TRBD1 (5 bases). Germline V CDR1 and CDR2: SGHDT, YYEEEE. CDR3 size: 15 residues. The CDR3 is CASSTWQGSSQPQHF. CDR3 coding DNA: TGTGCCAGCAGTACTTGGCAGGGAAGTTCTCAGCCTCAGCATTTT.

The gene calls are TRBV5-1 and TRBJ2-1, with 9 bases lining up with TRBD2. V dropped 4 bases and J dropped 5; count of bases not matched to a gene: 7. Germline V lookup: CDR1 SGHRS, CDR2 YFSETQ. The CDR3 spans 15 residues. Here the CDR3 DNA reads TGCGCCAGCAGCGTCAGCGGGGGGTCTCACAATGAGCAGTTCTTC. Protein product: CASSVSGGSHNEQFF.

This chain links TRBV27 with TRBJ2-1; TRBD1 aligns across 9 bases. V lost 7 bases and J lost 4; bases outside the gene matches: 2. Germline V gene sequence: CDR1 MNHEY, CDR2 SMNVEV (reference sequence). The CDR3 is 13 residues long. In nucleotides, the CDR3 is TGTGCCAGCAAGACAGGGGGTTACAATGAGCAGTTCTTC. It codes for CASKTGGYNEQFF.

The CDR3 bases are TGTGCCAGCAGCTCCCAGCCTGATTCACCCCTCCACTTT. This translates into CASSSQPDSPLHF. The chain links TRBV7-3 to TRBJ1-6; D unclear. The V gene's germline CDR1 is SGHTA and CDR2 FQGTGA. V lost 4 bases, J lost 8 bases, and 9 bases lay in between. This CDR3 is 13 amino acids long.

This clone was detected once. The chain links TRBV30 to TRBJ2-3; no clear D. V was shortened by 1 base and J by 4 bases, with 12 bases between the two germline ends. Germline V lookup: CDR1 GTSNPN, CDR2 SVGIG (reference sequence). This CDR3 region has 14 residues. CDR3 loop: CAWSERAAADTQYF. The CDR3 nucleotides read TGTGCCTGGAGTGAAAGGGCTGCCGCAGATACGCAGTATTTT.

The chain recombines TRBV5-4 with TRBJ1-1; 7 nucleotides align to TRBD1. Per the germline V gene, CDR1 is SGHNT and CDR2 is YYREEE (reference sequence). This CDR3 has 15 amino acids. Unmatched junction bases numbered 6, after V lost 0 bases and J lost 4 bases. The CDR3 loop reads CASSLEGARGTEAFF. DNA for the CDR3: TGTGCCAGCAGCTTGGAGGGGGCGCGGGGCACTGAAGCTTTCTTT.

The V gene is TRBV18, the J gene TRBJ2-1; 9 nucleotides align to TRBD1. The junction had 3 bases not matched to a gene; V was cut back by 4 bases and J by 2 bases. CDR3 length: 15 amino acids. Per germline, CDR1 KGHSH and CDR2 LQKENI. The CDR3 loop is CASSRGQGTYNEQFF. DNA of the CDR3: TGTGCCAGCTCACGAGGACAGGGGACCTACAATGAGCAGTTCTTC.

The chain is built from TRBV6-1 and TRBJ2-7, with D hard to call. V was shortened by 6 bases and J by 4 bases, with 13 bases between the two germline ends. CDR3 length: 13 residues. The germline V gene has CDR1 MNHNS and CDR2 SASEGT. CDR3 in amino acids: CASRESTSYEQYV. CDR3 nucleotide sequence: TGTGCCAGCAGGGAGTCTACAAGTTACGAGCAGTACGTC.

J is TRBJ1-2 and V is TRBV19; a weak D match, TRBD1 (5 bases). CDR3 size: 15 residues. V gave up 8 bases and J gave up 4 bases, with 20 bases separating them. Germline V lookup: CDR1 LNHDA, CDR2 SQIVND (reference sequence). This CDR3 is CASGESGGRAYGYTF. The DNA for the CDR3 is TGTGCCAGTGGAGAAAGTGGTGGCAGGGCCTATGGCTACACCTTC.

This rearrangement joins TRBV18 to TRBJ1-3, with a weak D call TRBD1 (5 bases). Germline CDR1 is KGHSH and CDR2 is LQKENI. V shed 2 bases and J shed 0 bases, with 8 bases lying between them. CDR3 length equals 15 residues. The DNA for the CDR3 is TGTGCCAGCTCACCAATGGACAACTCTGGAAACACCATATATTTT. This gives the protein CASSPMDNSGNTIYF.

The chain joins TRBV6-5 to TRBJ2-5; no clear D. The CDR3 totals 13 residues. V lost 4 bases and J 5 bases, leaving 11 bases between the germline ends. Per germline, CDR1 MNHEY and CDR2 SVGAGI. The CDR3 sequence: CASSSIVGETQYF. CDR3 nucleotides: TGTGCCAGCAGTTCGATCGTGGGGGAGACCCAGTACTTC.

V is TRBV5-5 and J is TRBJ1-1; 7 bases are a match to TRBD1. V shed 4 bases and J 2 bases; nucleotides not matched to a gene: 11. Germline values: CDR1 SGHKS, CDR2 YYEKEE (reference sequence). There are 16 residues in the CDR3. The chain's CDR3 is CASSDWTGSYNTEAFF. The CDR3 DNA reads TGTGCCAGCAGCGATTGGACAGGATCGTACAACACTGAAGCTTTCTTT.

This clone was observed a few times. This chain links TRBV5-6 with TRBJ1-3; the D is unclear. This CDR3 is 13 amino acids long. Trimming removed 0 bases from V and 4 bases from J, with 5 bases in between. The V gene's germline CDR1 is SGHDT and CDR2 YYEEEE. This CDR3 reads CASSLVGGNTIYF. The CDR3 bases are TGTGCCAGCAGCTTGGTGGGAGGAAACACCATATATTTT.

This chain uses TRBV7-2 with TRBJ1-2; no clear D. V lost 0 bases and J lost 2, with 7 bases in between. The V gene's germline CDR1 is SGHTA and CDR2 FQGNSA. The CDR3 is 14 residues long. The CDR3: CASSLAGLNYGYTF. As DNA, the CDR3 is TGTGCCAGCAGCTTAGCAGGCCTGAACTATGGCTACACCTTC.

V usage is TRBV7-2 and J usage is TRBJ1-1; D is ambiguous. This CDR3 contains 13 residues. The germline V gene has CDR1 SGHTA and CDR2 FQGNSA. V was cut by 7 bases and J by 5 bases, with 14 bases left in between. Written as DNA, the CDR3 is TGTGCCAGCACCGTTAACAAGGGAACTGAAGCTTTCTTT. This sequence encodes CASTVNKGTEAFF.

The chain uses TRBV9 and TRBJ2-3, with 9 positions matching TRBD1. This CDR3 is built from 16 residues. The junction had 6 bases not matched to a gene; V was cut back by 0 bases and J by 4 bases. The V gene's germline CDR1 is SGDLS and CDR2 YYNGEE. The CDR3 spells CASSVDTGTGPDTQYF. The DNA for the CDR3 is TGTGCCAGCAGCGTAGACACCGGGACAGGGCCAGATACGCAGTATTTT.